This T cell receptor beta chain is drawn from a study of cytomegalovirus exposure and HLA in healthy donors. V trimming: 4 bases; J trimming: 2 bases; junction bases outside the gene matches: 4. This CDR3 comprises 14 residues. CDR1 is SGHRS and CDR2 is YFSETQ in the germline V gene. In the PCR, 60 Vbeta and 13 Jbeta primers were used. Method: immunoSEQ multiplex PCR; TCRdb's copy keeps in-frame clones and lacks some. Among about 190,000 clones listed, 75% to 90% were seen once. The TCR sequence derives from a boy aged 2 to 10 in good health and CMV-seronegative. Sample: PBMCs. The chain uses TRBV5-1 and TRBJ2-7; 9 bases line up with TRBD1. This CDR3 reads CASSEDRGAYEQYF. CDR3 DNA sequence: TGCGCCAGCAGCGAGGACAGGGGCGCCTACGAGCAGTACTTC.